The text below deals with one T cell receptor (beta chain). What it binds is unknown. A much bigger clone sits one base away, suggesting this may be a read error. V was pared by 5 bases and J by 12 bases, with 17 bases of the junction left unmatched. The CDR3 contains 15 residues. Germline CDR1 MDHEN, CDR2 SYDVKM. The data were taken from a study of post-analysis software for immune sequencing data. Study summary: Recorded subtypes: relapsing-remitting, secondary progressive, progressive-relapsing; some patients unannotated.

General study points: Relative to controls, patients had a few TRBV segments at higher frequency, with TRBV5-6, TRBV5-1 and TRBV20-1 among these.

Unique molecular identifiers were carried by the TCR beta cDNA libraries. One entry per CDR3 protein results from TCRdb running MiXCR on the PCR reads. The sample records around 260,000 distinct CDR3 sequences, 36% being singletons. This receptor was identified in a girl aged 5-17 years with multiple sclerosis. J is TRBJ2-7 and V is TRBV28; 9 bases fit TRBD1. Source material: blood. The CDR3 sequence: CASSPPRDREPIRYF. Here the CDR3 DNA reads TGTGCCAGCAGTCCCCCCCGGGACAGGGAACCCATTCGGTACTTC.